This T cell receptor beta chain was identified during a study of T cells in Graves' hyperthyroidism and ophthalmopathy. Study information: Staff took peripheral blood when the initial diagnosis was made, before any treatment began. Study-level points and caveats: Blood held most thyroid clonotypes expanded above 0.001 frequency.

Concerning this clonotype: Its antigen is currently unknown.

RNA transcripts provided the source from which TCR beta CDR3 regions were amplified. Primed by the HTBI set, a first-round RT-PCR was run on the TCR CDR3. TCRdb reanalysed the multiplex PCR reads using MiXCR and keeps one entry per CDR3 protein. The table includes around 340,000 distinct CDR3 sequences, approximately 17% detected once. Graves' hyperthyroidism showing no ophthalmopathy progression within 18 months was considered stable. Uncontrolled infection, other autoimmune disease, pregnancy or lactation disqualified patients from enrolment. Germline CDR1 is SQVTM and CDR2 is ANQGSEA. Trimming took off 3 bases at V and 0 bases at J, with 6 bases between the two ends. The CDR3 runs 13 residues.

Sequenced: blood. The TCR sequence derives from a man aged 25 to 40 with Graves' hyperthyroidism. The chain couples TRBV29-1 to TRBJ1-3; D not certain. This CDR3 reads CSVEVNSGNTIYF. As DNA, the CDR3 is TGCAGCGTTGAGGTCAACTCTGGAAACACCATATATTTT.